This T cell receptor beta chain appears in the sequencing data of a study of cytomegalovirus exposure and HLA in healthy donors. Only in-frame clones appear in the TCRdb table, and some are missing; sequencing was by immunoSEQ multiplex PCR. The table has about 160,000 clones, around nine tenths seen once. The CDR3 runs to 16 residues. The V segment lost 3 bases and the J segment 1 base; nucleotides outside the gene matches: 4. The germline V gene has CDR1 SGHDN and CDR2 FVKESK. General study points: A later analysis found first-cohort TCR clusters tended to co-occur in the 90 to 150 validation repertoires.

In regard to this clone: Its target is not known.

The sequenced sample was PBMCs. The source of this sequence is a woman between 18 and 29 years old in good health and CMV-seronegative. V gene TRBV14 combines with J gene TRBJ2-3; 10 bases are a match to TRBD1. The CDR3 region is CASSQWDRGGTDTQYF. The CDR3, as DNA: TGTGCCAGCAGCCAGTGGGACAGGGGAGGCACAGATACGCAGTATTTT.